This is a list of T cell receptor beta chains from one sample in a study of yellow fever vaccine responses in identical twins. MiXCR was run by TCRdb on the RT-PCR reads, yielding one entry per CDR3 protein. The table shows about 3,200 distinct CDR3 sequences, with around 88% occurring only once. Source: T cells from blood (PBMCs), unsorted or a sorted subset (not recorded which), taken before or after yellow fever vaccination (not recorded which). The source of these receptors is a woman between 18 and 30 years old who received the yellow fever vaccine. Each CDR3 is given with its conserved first and last residue. Each record gives: D gene, V gene, clone size, J gene, CDR3 protein, CDR3 DNA. A D gene is named only where the DNA matches it firmly. The size of a clone is reported for some rows only, either as once, few or many, or as a class for expanded clones.

>-|TRBV4-2|few|TRBJ1-2
CASSQGPEADYGYTF
TGTGCCAGCAGCCAAGGTCCGGAGGCGGACTATGGCTACACCTTC
>TRBD2|TRBV11-2|-|TRBJ2-3
CASSGKAGADTQYF
TGTGCCAGCAGCGGAAAGGCGGGGGCAGATACGCAGTATTTT
>-|TRBV5-1|-|TRBJ1-2
CASSPGQIGYTF
TGCGCCAGCAGTCCTGGACAAATTGGCTACACCTTC
>-|TRBV11-3|-|TRBJ2-3
CASSLRGLLGTDTQYF
TGTGCCAGCAGCTTAAGAGGCCTCTTGGGTACAGATACGCAGTATTTT
>-|TRBV28|-|TRBJ2-7
CASSYNRAPSF
TGTGCCAGCAGTTATAACCGGGCCCCATCCTTC
>-|TRBV24-1|-|TRBJ2-1
CATSDPRPGDNEQFF
TGTGCCACCAGTGACCCCCGGCCAGGGGACAATGAGCAGTTCTTC
>-|TRBV15|-|TRBJ2-7
CATSSDSSYEQYF
TGTGCCACCAGCTCCGACAGCTCCTACGAGCAGTACTTC
>-|TRBV7-2|-|TRBJ2-1
CASSRPGTYNEQFF
TGTGCCAGCAGCCGTCCCGGGACCTACAATGAGCAGTTCTTC
>-|TRBV6-5|-|TRBJ2-7
CASSYSGAPVSLEQYF
TGTGCCAGCAGTTACTCCGGGGCCCCGGTATCGCTCGAGCAGTACTTC
>-|TRBV10-3|once|TRBJ1-4
CAISESGGPNEKLFF
TGTGCCATCAGTGAGTCCGGGGGACCAAATGAAAAACTGTTTTTT
>TRBD2|TRBV11-1|-|TRBJ2-1
CASSLYGVAGGNEQFF
TGTGCCAGCAGCCTCTATGGAGTAGCGGGGGGGAATGAGCAGTTCTTC
>TRBD1|TRBV6-1|-|TRBJ2-2
CASSTGQVSNTGELFF
TGTGCCAGCAGTACCGGACAGGTTTCGAACACCGGGGAGCTGTTTTTT
>-|TRBV10-3|-|TRBJ1-6
CAISESAVMGSPLHF
TGTGCCATCAGTGAGTCCGCGGTCATGGGCTCACCCCTCCACTTT
>-|TRBV28|-|TRBJ2-1
CASKRDLSYNEQFF
TGTGCCAGTAAACGGGACTTATCCTACAATGAGCAGTTCTTC
>-|TRBV7-3|-|TRBJ2-1
CASSLTGFSNHEQFF
TGTGCCAGCAGCTTAACCGGGTTTTCGAACCATGAGCAGTTCTTC
>-|TRBV28|-|TRBJ1-1
CASSKHGTQGTEAFF
TGTGCCAGCAGCAAGCACGGAACCCAGGGGACTGAAGCTTTCTTT
>TRBD1|TRBV10-3|-|TRBJ1-2
CAIRGTGGGGYTF
TGTGCCATCAGAGGGACAGGGGGTGGCGGCTACACCTTC
>-|TRBV19|-|TRBJ2-2
CASSIVGANTGELFF
TGTGCCAGTAGTATTGTCGGAGCGAACACCGGGGAGCTGTTTTTT
>-|TRBV7-7|few|TRBJ2-2
CASSLLVGAGELFF
TGTGCTAGCAGCCTCCTGGTGGGAGCCGGGGAGCTGTTTTTT
>TRBD2|TRBV6-2/TRBV6-3|-|TRBJ2-1
CASSYGTAGGPSEQFF
TGTGCCAGCAGTTACGGGACAGCGGGGGGGCCAAGTGAGCAGTTCTTC
>TRBD1|TRBV24-1|once|TRBJ1-5
CATSDPTGGGQPQHF
TGTGCCACCAGTGACCCGACAGGGGGGGGCCAGCCCCAGCATTTT
>-|TRBV5-1|few|TRBJ2-5
CASSLVLAPQETQYF
TGCGCCAGCAGCTTGGTATTAGCCCCCCAAGAGACCCAGTACTTC
>TRBD1|TRBV6-4|once|TRBJ1-1
CASSASGTAGTEAFF
TGTGCCAGCAGTGCCTCCGGGACAGCCGGCACTGAAGCTTTCTTT
>-|TRBV15|-|TRBJ2-3
CATSRDRGDTQYF
TGTGCCACCAGCAGAGATAGGGGCGATACGCAGTATTTT
>TRBD1|TRBV11-2|-|TRBJ2-7
CASSLHRDRGEQYF
TGTGCCAGCAGCTTACACCGGGACAGGGGCGAGCAGTACTTC
>-|TRBV6-1|-|TRBJ2-3
CASSRRGSDTQYF
TGTGCCAGCAGCCGCCGGGGTTCAGATACGCAGTATTTT
>-|TRBV10-1|-|TRBJ2-7
CASAHGGSYEQYF
TGCGCCAGCGCCCATGGAGGATCCTACGAGCAGTACTTC
>TRBD1|TRBV12-3/TRBV12-4|-|TRBJ1-6
CASSMGQGSSYNSPLHF
TGTGCCAGCAGTATGGGACAGGGAAGCTCCTATAATTCACCCCTCCACTTT
>TRBD2|TRBV11-3|-|TRBJ2-3
CASSSRTSRGSGHQYF
TGTGCCAGCAGCTCGCGGACTAGCCGGGGGTCGGGTCATCAGTATTTT
>TRBD2|TRBV15|-|TRBJ2-3
CATSSLAGTDTQYF
TGTGCCACCAGCAGCCTAGCGGGCACAGATACGCAGTATTTT
>-|TRBV5-4|-|TRBJ2-3
CASSLVAVGDTQYF
TGTGCCAGCAGCTTGGTGGCTGTAGGCGATACGCAGTATTTT
>-|TRBV5-1|once|TRBJ2-1
CASSLGPGLNEQFF
TGCGCCAGCAGCTTGGGTCCCGGGCTTAATGAGCAGTTCTTC